This TCR beta chain was captured in a study of OX40 agonist ivuxolimab in advanced cancers. Whole-study context: Under the entry rules, prior anti-PD-1, anti-PD-L1 or anti-CTLA-4 therapy was allowed, and about 40% had some.

From germline, CDR1 is GTSNPN and CDR2 SVGIG (reference sequence). This CDR3 is 14 amino acids long. Trimming shortened V by 0 bases and J by 5 bases, and 13 bases separated the two germline ends. In the case of this clone: Antigen: not known.

Study-wide points: There were, on average, more expanded clones in CD8+ T cells than in CD4+. Individuals who were partial responders at 0.1-3.0 mg/kg had clonal expansion that ranked among the lowest.

Data came from immunoSEQ multiplex PCR; TCRdb stores just in-frame clones and leaves some out. The repertoire holds approximately 57,000 clones, with over 80% as singletons. The chain combines TRBV30 with TRBJ2-5; a possible D gene is TRBD1 (5 bases). The source was CD4+ or CD8+ T cells sorted from blood, collected in a trial of the OX40 agonist ivuxolimab. The TCR was taken from an adult with an advanced solid tumor such as melanoma, head and neck, liver or kidney cancer. The CDR3 DNA reads TGTGCCTGGAGTGTATTGGGGCTCCTCGAGACCCAGTACTTC. The encoded protein is CAWSVLGLLETQYF.